This paragraph reports one T cell receptor (beta chain). Its antigen is still unknown. V shed 3 bases, J shed 3 bases, and the junction held 9 bases outside the gene matches. CDR1 GTSNPN and CDR2 SVGIG come from the germline V gene (reference sequence). The CDR3 spans 16 residues. The sample comes from a study of cytomegalovirus exposure and HLA in healthy donors. Study-wide results and caveats: Most CMV-associated TCR beta chains appeared HLA-restricted in a later analysis. Reports indicate that TCR beta sequences accurately predicted the HLA-A and HLA-B alleles of most subjects.

The PCR employed 60 Vbeta primers together with 13 Jbeta primers. Data came from immunoSEQ multiplex PCR; TCRdb stores just in-frame clones and leaves some out. The sample yields around 92,000 clones, 60% to 75% seen once. The chain uses TRBV30 and TRBJ1-3, with TRBD1 matching over 9 bases. The TCR was taken from a female donor in good health and CMV-seropositive. The sample was PBMCs. This CDR3 reads CAWSTGTGRIGNTIYF. CDR3 nucleotides: TGTGCCTGGAGCACTGGGACAGGGAGAATTGGAAACACCATATATTTT. Variable domain in full (rest from reference TRBV30 and TRBJ1-3): SQTIHQWPATLVQPVGSPLSLECTVEGTSNPNLYWYRQAAGRGLQLLFYSVGIGQISSEVPQNLSASRPQDRQFILSSKKLLLSDSGFYLCAWSTGTGRIGNTIYFGEGSWLTVV.